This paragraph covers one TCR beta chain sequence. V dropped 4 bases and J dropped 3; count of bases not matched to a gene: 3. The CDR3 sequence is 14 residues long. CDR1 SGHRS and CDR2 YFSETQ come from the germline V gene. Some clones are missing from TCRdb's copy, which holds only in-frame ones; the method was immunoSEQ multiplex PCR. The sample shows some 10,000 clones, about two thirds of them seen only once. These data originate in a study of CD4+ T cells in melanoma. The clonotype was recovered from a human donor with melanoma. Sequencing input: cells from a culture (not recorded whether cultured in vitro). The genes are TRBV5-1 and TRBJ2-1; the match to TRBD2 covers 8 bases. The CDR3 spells CASSPTSGYNEQFF. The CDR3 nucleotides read TGCGCCAGCAGCCCCACTAGCGGCTACAATGAGCAGTTCTTC.